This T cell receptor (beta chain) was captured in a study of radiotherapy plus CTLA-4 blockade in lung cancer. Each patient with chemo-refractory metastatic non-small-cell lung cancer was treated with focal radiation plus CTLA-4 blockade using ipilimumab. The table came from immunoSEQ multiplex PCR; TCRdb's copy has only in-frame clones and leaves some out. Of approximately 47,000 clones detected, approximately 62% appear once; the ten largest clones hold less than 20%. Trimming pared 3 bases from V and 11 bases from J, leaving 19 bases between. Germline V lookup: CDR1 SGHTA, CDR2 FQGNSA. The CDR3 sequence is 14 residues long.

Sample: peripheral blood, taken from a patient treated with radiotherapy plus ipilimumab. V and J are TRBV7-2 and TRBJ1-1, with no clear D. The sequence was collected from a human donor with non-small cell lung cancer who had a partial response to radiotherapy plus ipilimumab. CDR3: CASSLSQDLGGAFF. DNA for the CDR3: TGTGCCAGCAGCTTGTCGCAGGACCTGGGAGGGGCTTTCTTT.